This TCR beta chain was captured in a study of blood T cell repertoires in COVID-19. Looking at the study overall: There were acute and convalescent COVID-19 samples, and they came from the United States, Italy and Spain. PBMCs, B-cell-depleted T cells, or T cells were the source of the cDNA or gDNA that made up the material.

Germline V gene sequence: CDR1 LGHDT, CDR2 YNNKEL (reference sequence). This CDR3 comprises 15 residues. The junction had 5 bases not matched to a gene; V was cut back by 4 bases and J by 2 bases. Authors' methods: For nucleated cells, counts were estimated from reference gene primer amplification. TCRdb keeps only in-frame clones here, not all; method: immunoSEQ multiplex PCR. V and J calls and clone size are those listed in that table; D and trimming were worked out from the DNA. The sample holds 130,000 or so clones; 88% are singletons and the top ten take less than 2%. Sequenced: peripheral blood. This TCR came from a human donor in a cohort sampled during active COVID-19. This chain connects TRBV3-1 (or the pseudogene TRBV3-2) to TRBJ2-5; 9 bases line up with TRBD2. The CDR3 DNA sequence: TGTGCCAGCAGCCCTCCGGGACTAGCTCAAGAGACCCAGTACTTC. Its translation: CASSPPGLAQETQYF.